Below are 16 T cell receptor beta chains sequenced from a single sample in a study of blood T cell repertoires in COVID-19. Sequencing was performed with immunoSEQ multiplex PCR; in TCRdb, only in-frame clones are kept and a portion is missing. Of 300,000 to 400,000 clones in the sample, over 75% were seen once. Source material: peripheral blood. These receptors came from a man aged 45-65 years with active or convalescent COVID-19.

This sequence joins TRBV7-9 and TRBJ2-7; a possible D gene is TRBD1 (5 bases). Trimming removed 0 bases from V and 5 bases from J, with 11 bases in between. The CDR3 runs to 14 residues. The germline V gene has CDR1 SEHNR and CDR2 FQNEAQ (reference sequence). CDR3 region: CASSLAALGDEQYF. CDR3 DNA: TGTGCCAGCAGCTTAGCAGCGCTAGGGGACGAGCAGTACTTC.

This clone was detected once. The gene calls are TRBV9 and TRBJ1-5, with TRBD1 matching over 7 bases. J lost 4 bases, V lost 0 bases, and 4 bases had no gene match. The CDR3 loop spans 15 amino acids. Per the germline V gene, CDR1 is SGDLS and CDR2 is YYNGEE. CDR3 in amino acids: CASSVGPGGNQPQHF. CDR3 sequence (DNA): TGTGCCAGCAGCGTAGGGCCAGGGGGGAATCAGCCCCAGCATTTT.

The rearrangement uses TRBV28 and TRBJ1-1, with D perhaps matching TRBD1 (5 bases). Germline V gives CDR1 MDHEN, CDR2 SYDVKM. CDR3 length: 13 amino acids. Trimming stripped 8 bases from V and 3 bases from J, with 13 bases between. This CDR3 is CASRPGGYTEAFF. CDR3 DNA sequence: TGTGCCAGCCGGCCCGGGGGGTACACTGAAGCTTTCTTT. Complete variable domain (other parts from reference TRBV28 and TRBJ1-1): DVKVTQSSRYLVKRTGEKVFLECVQDMDHENMFWYRQDPGLGLRLIYFSYDVKMKEKGDIPEGYSVSREKKERFSLILESASTNQTSMYLCASRPGGYTEAFFGQGTRLTVV.

The chain combines TRBV30 with TRBJ1-3; D gene unclear. The CDR3 totals 12 residues. Germline V CDR1 and CDR2: GTSNPN, SVGIG (reference sequence). The V gene lost 1 base and the J gene lost 11 bases, with 12 bases spanning the gap. Written as DNA, the CDR3 is TGTGCCTGGAGTGCTAACACAGACCCCATATATTTT. Its protein is CAWSANTDPIYF.

J is TRBJ1-2 and V is TRBV7-9, with D perhaps TRBD1 (6 bases). The CDR3 extends over 14 amino acids. Germline CDR1 reads SEHNR; CDR2 reads FQNEAQ (reference sequence). V gave up 4 bases and J gave up 2 bases, with 11 bases separating them. CDR3 DNA sequence: TGTGCCAGCAGCTCAGGGACATCCAACTATGGCTACACCTTC. Translated, it gives CASSSGTSNYGYTF.

The J gene is TRBJ2-7, the V gene TRBV7-9; 7 bases agree with TRBD1. V lost 2 bases and J lost 1; bases outside the gene matches: 2. Germline V CDR1 and CDR2: SEHNR, FQNEAQ (reference sequence). This CDR3 is built from 14 residues. The CDR3 spells CASSLRGRSYEQYF. CDR3 sequence (DNA): TGTGCCAGCAGCTTAAGGGGGCGGTCCTACGAGCAGTACTTC.

V usage is TRBV28 and J usage is TRBJ1-2; D possibly corresponds to TRBD1 (5 bases). Trimming shortened V by 5 bases and J by 7 bases, and 11 bases separated the two germline ends. CDR3 length: 12 amino acids. The germline gives CDR1 MDHEN, CDR2 SYDVKM. The DNA for the CDR3 is TGTGCCAGCAGTAAGGACATTCGTGGCTACACCTTC. Its translation is CASSKDIRGYTF.

The J gene is TRBJ2-5, the V gene TRBV30; no clear D gene. The V end lost 0 bases, the J end lost 2 bases, and 7 bases lay between the germline ends. Germline V gives CDR1 GTSNPN, CDR2 SVGIG (reference sequence). The CDR3 consists of 13 residues. The CDR3, as DNA: TGTGCCTGGAGTGTAAACACACAAGAGACCCAGTACTTC. Its translation is CAWSVNTQETQYF. Looking up the rest from reference TRBV30 and TRBJ2-5 gives the full variable domain: SQTIHQWPATLVQPVGSPLSLECTVEGTSNPNLYWYRQAAGRGLQLLFYSVGIGQISSEVPQNLSASRPQDRQFILSSKKLLLSDSGFYLCAWSVNTQETQYFGPGTRLLVL.

This chain uses TRBV7-6 with TRBJ2-7; 8 positions agree with TRBD1. The CDR3 runs 15 residues. Germline CDR1 reads SGHVS; CDR2 reads FNYEAQ. The ends lost 5 bases at V and 7 bases at J; junction bases unmatched: 13. Here the CDR3 DNA reads TGTGCCAGCAGCCTCCAGACAGGGGCGGCGCAGGAGCAGTACTTC. Its protein is CASSLQTGAAQEQYF. Full variable domain (remainder filled in from reference TRBV7-6 and TRBJ2-7): GAGVSQSPRYKVTKRGQDVALRCDPISGHVSLYWYRQALGQGPEFLTYFNYEAQQDKSGLPNDRFSAERPEGSISTLTIQRTEQRDSAMYRCASSLQTGAAQEQYFGPGTRLTVT.

The chain has TRBV7-9 and TRBJ1-2; a weak D match, TRBD1 (6 bases). The CDR3 totals 12 residues. CDR1 is SEHNR and CDR2 is FQNEAQ in the germline V gene (reference sequence). V lost 4 bases and J lost 5, with 8 bases in between. The CDR3 spells CASSSGVYGYTF. The CDR3 nucleotides read TGTGCCAGCAGCTCAGGGGTTTATGGCTACACCTTC.

The chain is built from TRBV19 and TRBJ2-1, with TRBD1 as a possible D gene (6 bases). There are 14 residues in the CDR3. Between the trimmed V and J ends, which lost 7 bases and 6 bases, there was a span of 16 bases. Looked up from germline, CDR1 is LNHDA and CDR2 is SQIVND (reference sequence). The CDR3 nucleotides read TGTGCCAGTACCCCGGACAGAAACCTCAATGAGCAGTTCTTC. Protein: CASTPDRNLNEQFF.

This sequence joins TRBV5-1 and TRBJ2-1; no reliable D call. The CDR3 spans 13 residues. The germline V and J ends were trimmed by 1 base and 7 bases, with 9 bases remaining between them. Germline CDR1 SGHRS, CDR2 YFSETQ. The CDR3 spells CASSLKPVNEQFF. The CDR3 DNA reads TGCGCCAGCAGCTTGAAACCAGTTAATGAGCAGTTCTTC. Supplemented by reference TRBV5-1 and TRBJ2-1, the full variable domain reads KAGVTQTPRYLIKTRGQQVTLSCSPISGHRSVSWYQQTPGQGLQFLFEYFSETQRNKGNFPGRFSGRQFSNSRSEMNVSTLELGDSALYLCASSLKPVNEQFFGPGTRLTVL.

The rearrangement joins TRBV6-5 to TRBJ1-6, with 7 bases matching TRBD1. This CDR3 has 14 residues. V dropped 5 bases and J dropped 7; count of bases not matched to a gene: 5. CDR1 and CDR2 from the germline V gene are MNHEY and SVGAGI. The CDR3 region is CASSRTGVNSPLHF. As DNA, the CDR3 is TGTGCCAGCAGTCGAACAGGGGTAAATTCACCCCTCCACTTT.

The chain has TRBV30 and TRBJ1-4; a weak D match, TRBD1 (6 bases). The germline V and J ends were trimmed by 0 bases and 10 bases, with 15 bases remaining between them. The germline gives CDR1 GTSNPN, CDR2 SVGIG (reference sequence). The CDR3 runs to 14 residues. The CDR3 coding sequence is TGTGCCTGGAGTGTAAAAGGGGGGGCCCGAAAACTGTTTTTT. It is translated as CAWSVKGGARKLFF.

This rearrangement joins TRBV7-8 to TRBJ1-3; 7 nucleotides line up with TRBD1. This CDR3 contains 16 residues. CDR1 and CDR2 from the germline V gene are SGHVS and FQNEAQ. V shed 4 bases, J shed 0 bases, and the junction held 6 bases outside the gene matches. The CDR3 nucleotides are TGTGCCAGCAGCTACCTGACAGGGTTCTCTGGAAACACCATATATTTT. Translated: CASSYLTGFSGNTIYF.

The chain combines TRBV6-2 or TRBV6-3 with TRBJ2-7, with D possibly TRBD2 on 6 matching bases. Germline lookup yields CDR1 MNHEY and CDR2 SVGEGT. The CDR3 length is 17 residues. The V gene lost 4 bases and the J gene lost 3 bases, with 22 bases spanning the gap. CDR3 sequence reads: CASSFLAGRLEGYEQYF. The CDR3 nucleotides are TGTGCCAGCAGTTTTCTCGCAGGGAGGCTTGAAGGCTACGAGCAGTACTTC.